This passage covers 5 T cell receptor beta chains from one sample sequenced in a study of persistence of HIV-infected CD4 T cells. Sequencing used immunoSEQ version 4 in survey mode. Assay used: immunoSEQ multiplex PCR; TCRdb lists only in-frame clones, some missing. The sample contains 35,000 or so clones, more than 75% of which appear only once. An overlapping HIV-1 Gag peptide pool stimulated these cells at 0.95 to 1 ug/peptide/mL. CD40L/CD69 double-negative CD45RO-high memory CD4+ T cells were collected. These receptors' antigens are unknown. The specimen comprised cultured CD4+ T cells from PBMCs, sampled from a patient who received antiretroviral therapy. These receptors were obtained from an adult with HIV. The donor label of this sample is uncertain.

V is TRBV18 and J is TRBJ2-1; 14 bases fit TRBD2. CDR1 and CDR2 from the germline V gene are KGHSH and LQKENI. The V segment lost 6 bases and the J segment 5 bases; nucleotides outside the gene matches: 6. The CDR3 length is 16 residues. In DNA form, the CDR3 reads TGTGCCAGCTCTCGACTAGCGGGGGGGAGGAACAATGAGCAGTTCTTC. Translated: CASSRLAGGRNNEQFF. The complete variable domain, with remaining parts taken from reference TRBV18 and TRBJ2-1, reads NAGVMQNPRHLVRRRGQEARLRCSPMKGHSHVYWYRQLPEEGLKFMVYLQKENIIDESGMPKERFSAEFPKEGPSILRIQQVVRGDSAAYFCASSRLAGGRNNEQFFGPGTRLTVL.

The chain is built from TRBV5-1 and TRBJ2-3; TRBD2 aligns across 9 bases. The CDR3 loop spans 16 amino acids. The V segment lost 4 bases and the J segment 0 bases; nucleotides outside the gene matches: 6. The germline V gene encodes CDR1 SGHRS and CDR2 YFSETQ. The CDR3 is CASSPRAGGSTDTQYF. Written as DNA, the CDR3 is TGCGCCAGCAGCCCGAGAGCGGGGGGAAGCACAGATACGCAGTATTTT.

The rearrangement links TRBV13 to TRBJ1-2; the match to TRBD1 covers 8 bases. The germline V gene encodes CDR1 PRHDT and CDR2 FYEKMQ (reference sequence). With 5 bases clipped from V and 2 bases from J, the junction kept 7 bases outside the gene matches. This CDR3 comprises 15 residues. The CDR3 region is CASSPRQGWNYGYTF. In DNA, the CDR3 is TGTGCCAGCAGCCCACGACAGGGGTGGAACTATGGCTACACCTTC.

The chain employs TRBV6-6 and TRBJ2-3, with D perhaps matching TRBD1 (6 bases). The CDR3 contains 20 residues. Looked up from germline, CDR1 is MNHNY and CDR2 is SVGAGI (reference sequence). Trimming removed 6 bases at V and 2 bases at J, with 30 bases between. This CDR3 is CASSSYPTGWAPSPTDTQYF. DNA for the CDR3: TGTGCCAGCAGCTCCTATCCGACAGGTTGGGCCCCATCCCCCACAGATACGCAGTATTTT.

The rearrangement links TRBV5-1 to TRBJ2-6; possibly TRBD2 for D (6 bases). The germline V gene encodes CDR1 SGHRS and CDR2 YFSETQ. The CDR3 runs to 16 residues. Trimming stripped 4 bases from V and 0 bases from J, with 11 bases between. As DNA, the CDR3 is TGCGCCAGCAGCCTGGGCGGGGTCTCTGGGGCCAACGTCCTGACTTTC. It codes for CASSLGGVSGANVLTF.